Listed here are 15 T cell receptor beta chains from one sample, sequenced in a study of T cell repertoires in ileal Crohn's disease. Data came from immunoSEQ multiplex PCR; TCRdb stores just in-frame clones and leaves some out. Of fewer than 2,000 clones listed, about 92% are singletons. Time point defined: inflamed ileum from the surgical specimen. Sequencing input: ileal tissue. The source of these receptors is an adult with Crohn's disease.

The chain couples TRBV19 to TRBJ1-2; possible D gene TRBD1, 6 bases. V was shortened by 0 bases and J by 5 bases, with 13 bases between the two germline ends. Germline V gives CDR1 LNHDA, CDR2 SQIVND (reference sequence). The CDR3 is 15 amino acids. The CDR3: CASSIDQQGGYGYTF. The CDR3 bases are TGTGCCAGTAGTATAGATCAACAAGGGGGTTATGGCTACACCTTC.

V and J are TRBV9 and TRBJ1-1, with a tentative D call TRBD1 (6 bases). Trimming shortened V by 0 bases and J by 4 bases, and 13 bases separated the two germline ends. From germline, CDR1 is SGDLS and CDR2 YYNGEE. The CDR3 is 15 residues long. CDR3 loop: CASSVVGGKGTEAFF. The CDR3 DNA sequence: TGTGCCAGCAGCGTAGTAGGGGGAAAGGGCACTGAAGCTTTCTTT.

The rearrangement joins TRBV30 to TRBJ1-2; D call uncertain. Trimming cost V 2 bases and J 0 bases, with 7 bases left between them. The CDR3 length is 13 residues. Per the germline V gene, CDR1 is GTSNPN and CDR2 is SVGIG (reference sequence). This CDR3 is CAWSPGTNYGYTF. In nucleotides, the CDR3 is TGTGCCTGGAGTCCTGGGACTAACTATGGCTACACCTTC.

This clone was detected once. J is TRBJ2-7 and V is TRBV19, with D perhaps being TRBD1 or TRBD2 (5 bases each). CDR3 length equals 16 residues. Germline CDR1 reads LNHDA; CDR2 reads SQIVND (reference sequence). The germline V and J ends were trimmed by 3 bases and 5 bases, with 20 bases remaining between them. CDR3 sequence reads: CASSMGRREFQDEQYF. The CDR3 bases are TGTGCCAGTAGTATGGGGCGCAGGGAGTTTCAGGACGAGCAGTACTTC.

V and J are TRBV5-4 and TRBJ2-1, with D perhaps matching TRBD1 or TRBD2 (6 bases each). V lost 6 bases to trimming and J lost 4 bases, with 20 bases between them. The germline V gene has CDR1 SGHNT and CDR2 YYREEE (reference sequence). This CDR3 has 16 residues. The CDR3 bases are TGTGCCAGCAACGGGGTAACAGGGAGGAGTTACAATGAGCAGTTCTTC. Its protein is CASNGVTGRSYNEQFF.

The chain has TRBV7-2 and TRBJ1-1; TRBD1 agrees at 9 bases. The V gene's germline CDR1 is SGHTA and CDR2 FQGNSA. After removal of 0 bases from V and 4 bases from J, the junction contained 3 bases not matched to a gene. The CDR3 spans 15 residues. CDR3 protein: CASSLAQTGGTEAFF. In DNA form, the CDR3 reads TGTGCCAGCAGCTTAGCGCAGACAGGGGGCACTGAAGCTTTCTTT.

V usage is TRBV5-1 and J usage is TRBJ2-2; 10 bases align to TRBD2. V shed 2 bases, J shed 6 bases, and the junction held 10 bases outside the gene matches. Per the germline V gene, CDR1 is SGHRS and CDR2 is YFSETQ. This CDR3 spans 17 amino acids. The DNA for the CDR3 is TGCGCCAGCAGCTTCGCCAGTTTGGGACTAGCGTCCGGGGAGCTGTTTTTT. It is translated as CASSFASLGLASGELFF.

CDR3 bases: TGTGCCAGCCAGGGACAGGGATCATATCTGGGATACAATGAGCAGTTCTTC. Protein: CASQGQGSYLGYNEQFF. This chain links TRBV7-9 with TRBJ2-1, with 9 bases aligning to TRBD1. The CDR3 sequence is 17 residues long. Germline CDR1 is SEHNR and CDR2 is FQNEAQ (reference sequence). With 8 bases clipped from V and 4 bases from J, the junction kept 15 bases outside the gene matches.

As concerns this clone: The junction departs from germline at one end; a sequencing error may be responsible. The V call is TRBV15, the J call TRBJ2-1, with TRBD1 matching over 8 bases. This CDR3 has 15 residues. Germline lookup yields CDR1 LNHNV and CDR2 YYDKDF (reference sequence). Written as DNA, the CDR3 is TGTGCCACCAGTAGAGACCGGACAGGGCCCAATGAGCAGTTCTTC. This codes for CATSRDRTGPNEQFF.

The CDR3 sequence: CASKGTYNSPLHF. CDR3 nucleotides: TGTGCCAGCAAAGGAACCTATAATTCACCCCTCCACTTT. The chain couples TRBV2 to TRBJ1-6; D not certain. V was pared by 7 bases and J by 2 bases, with 6 bases between. This CDR3 contains 13 residues. Germline V gene lookup returns CDR1 SNHLY and CDR2 FYNNEI.

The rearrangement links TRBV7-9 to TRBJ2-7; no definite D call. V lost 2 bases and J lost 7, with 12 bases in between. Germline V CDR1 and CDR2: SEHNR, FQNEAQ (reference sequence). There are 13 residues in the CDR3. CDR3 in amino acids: CASSLMGGEEQYF. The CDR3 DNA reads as TGTGCCAGCAGCTTAATGGGCGGAGAGGAGCAGTACTTC. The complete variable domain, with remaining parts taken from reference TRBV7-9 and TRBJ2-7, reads DTGVSQNPRHKITKRGQNVTFRCDPISEHNRLYWYRQTLGQGPEFLTYFQNEAQLEKSRLLSDRFSAERPKGSFSTLEIQRTEQGDSAMYLCASSLMGGEEQYFGPGTRLTVT.

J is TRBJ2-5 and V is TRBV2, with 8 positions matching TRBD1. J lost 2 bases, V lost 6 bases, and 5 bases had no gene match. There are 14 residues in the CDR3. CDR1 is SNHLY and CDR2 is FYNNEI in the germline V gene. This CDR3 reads CASRPTGGQETQYF. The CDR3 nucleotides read TGTGCCAGCAGACCCACAGGGGGGCAAGAGACCCAGTACTTC.

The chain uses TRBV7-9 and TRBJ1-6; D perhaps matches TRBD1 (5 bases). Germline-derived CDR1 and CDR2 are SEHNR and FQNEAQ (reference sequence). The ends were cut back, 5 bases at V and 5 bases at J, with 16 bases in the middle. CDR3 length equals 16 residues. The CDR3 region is CASSPSGRGDNSPLHF. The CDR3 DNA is TGTGCCAGCAGCCCCTCCGGAAGGGGCGATAATTCACCCCTCCACTTT.

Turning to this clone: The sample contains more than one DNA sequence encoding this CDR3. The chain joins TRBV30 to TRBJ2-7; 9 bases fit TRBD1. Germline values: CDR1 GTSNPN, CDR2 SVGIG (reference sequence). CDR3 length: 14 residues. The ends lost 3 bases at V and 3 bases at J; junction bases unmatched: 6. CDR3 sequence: CAWSPGQGNYEQYF. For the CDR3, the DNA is TGTGCCTGGAGCCCGGGACAGGGAAACTACGAGCAGTACTTC.

DNA for the CDR3: TGTGCCAGTAGTTGGCGCAGCGAAAATTCACCCCTCCACTTT. This translates into CASSWRSENSPLHF. This chain joins TRBV19 and TRBJ1-6; no reliable D call. Germline-derived CDR1 and CDR2 are LNHDA and SQIVND (reference sequence). The CDR3 consists of 14 residues. With 5 bases removed from V and 7 bases from J, the gap between germline ends came to 12 bases.